This entry is about one TCR beta chain. Its antigen is as yet unknown. Amplified regions were TCR beta CDR3 sequences from RNA transcripts. Using the HTBI primer set, a first-round RT-PCR was run on the TCR CDR3. TCRdb analysed the multiplex PCR reads with MiXCR anew, one entry per CDR3 protein. This table has about 580,000 distinct CDR3 sequences, about 45% appearing once. This CDR3 comprises 13 residues. CDR1 and CDR2 (germline): SQVTM, ANQGSEA. Germline trimming cut 7 bases from V and 0 bases from J; bases unmatched to any gene: 5. The sample comes from a study of T cells in Graves' hyperthyroidism and ophthalmopathy. Study-level results: Ophthalmopathy was identified by the model a median approximately six months ahead of onset. Among clonotypes expanded in thyroid above 0.001, most were also found in blood.

This sequence originates from a woman aged 18 to 35 with Graves' hyperthyroidism. The chain carries TRBV29-1 and TRBJ1-2; 7 bases fit TRBD1. The sample was peripheral blood or thyroid tissue (not recorded which). CDR3 bases: TGCAGCGCTTGGGACAGTTCTAACTATGGCTACACCTTC. Translation gives CSAWDSSNYGYTF. Full variable domain (missing parts from reference TRBV29-1 and TRBJ1-2): SAVISQKPSRDICQRGTSLTIQCQVDSQVTMMFWYRQQPGQSLTLIATANQGSEATYESGFVIDKFPISRPNLTFSTLTVSNMSPEDSSIYLCSAWDSSNYGYTFGSGTRLTVV.